The rows below give T cell receptor beta chains drawn from one sample of a study of T cell responses to AZD1222 COVID-19 vaccine. The method was immunoSEQ multiplex PCR; TCRdb's version includes in-frame clones alone and lacks a portion of them. The table records tens of thousands of clones, approximately 83% of them present only once. Sample: peripheral blood, taken 28 days after the second AZD1222 dose. These receptors all stem from an adult who received the AZD1222 COVID-19 vaccine. The CDR3 runs from the conserved cysteine through the conserved F or W. The D gene is left open where the match is weak. Some rows mark clone size as missing; the rest say once, few, many or name a class of expanded clone.

v_gene,j_gene,d_gene,abundance,CDR3aa,CDR3nt
TRBV27,TRBJ1-4,-,-,CASSSSTLEKLFF,TGTGCCAGCAGTAGCTCGACCCTTGAAAAACTGTTTTTT
TRBV28,TRBJ2-5,TRBD2,-,CASSFGRVQETQYF,TGTGCCAGCAGTTTTGGGAGGGTCCAAGAGACCCAGTACTTC
TRBV27,TRBJ1-5,-,-,CASSSVYSNQPQHF,TGTGCCAGCAGTTCCGTTTATAGCAATCAGCCCCAGCATTTT
TRBV28,TRBJ2-7,TRBD1,-,CASREETGASEQYF,TGTGCCAGCAGAGAGGAGACAGGGGCTTCCGAGCAGTACTTC
TRBV7-9,TRBJ2-3,TRBD1,once,CASSLMGQSTDTQYF,TGTGCCAGCAGCTTAATGGGACAGAGCACAGATACGCAGTATTTT
TRBV4-2,TRBJ1-1,TRBD1,-,CASSLRTGSLNTEAFF,TGTGCCAGCAGCTTACGGACAGGGAGCCTAAACACTGAAGCTTTCTTT
TRBV5-4,TRBJ2-5,TRBD2,-,CASSFPSGGASETQYF,TGTGCCAGCAGCTTCCCTAGCGGGGGGGCTTCGGAGACCCAGTACTTC
TRBV7-2,TRBJ2-1,-,-,CASSSDGGSYNEQFF,TGTGCCAGCAGCTCTGATGGGGGCTCCTACAATGAGCAGTTCTTC
TRBV10-3,TRBJ1-2,TRBD1,-,CAISESVAGGFYGYTF,TGTGCCATCAGTGAGTCGGTAGCAGGGGGTTTCTATGGCTACACCTTC
TRBV18,TRBJ2-6,-,-,CASSPSVHSGANVLTF,TGTGCCAGCTCCCCGTCGGTCCACTCTGGGGCCAACGTCCTGACTTTC
TRBV5-1,TRBJ2-5,-,-,CASSLVGTDIQETQYF,TGCGCCAGCAGCTTGGTGGGGACTGACATTCAAGAGACCCAGTACTTC
TRBV7-9,TRBJ1-4,-,-,CASSFWSTNEKLFF,TGTGCCAGCAGCTTTTGGTCAACTAATGAAAAACTGTTTTTT
TRBV3-1/TRBV3-2,TRBJ1-2,-,-,CASSQDRQTYGYTF,TGTGCCAGCAGCCAAGATCGACAGACCTATGGCTACACCTTC
TRBV14,TRBJ1-6,-,few,CASSQGLGSSYNSPLHF,TGTGCCAGCAGCCAAGGGTTAGGGAGCTCCTATAATTCACCCCTCCACTTT
TRBV11-3,TRBJ2-1,TRBD2,once,CASSMGGSYNEQFF,TGTGCCAGCAGCATGGGGGGGTCCTACAATGAGCAGTTCTTC
TRBV6-4,TRBJ1-1,TRBD1,once,CASSEQGLNTEAFF,TGTGCCAGCAGTGAACAGGGGCTGAACACTGAAGCTTTCTTT
TRBV30,TRBJ1-3,-,-,CAWRSNSGNTIYF,TGTGCCTGGAGATCGAACTCTGGAAACACCATATATTTT
TRBV2,TRBJ1-3,-,-,CASSENKVGGLSGNTIYF,TGTGCCAGCAGTGAAAACAAGGTGGGGGGACTCTCTGGAAACACCATATATTTT
TRBV19,TRBJ1-4,-,-,CASSTTGNEKLFF,TGTGCCAGTAGTACTACAGGGAATGAAAAACTGTTTTTT
TRBV10-1,TRBJ1-2,-,-,CASSVDYGYTF,TGCGCCAGCAGCGTTGACTATGGCTACACCTTC
TRBV7-9,TRBJ2-5,-,-,CASSLARDGAVTQYF,TGTGCCAGCAGCTTAGCGCGCGATGGGGCGGTGACCCAGTACTTC
TRBV18,TRBJ2-5,-,-,CASSLDRQETQYF,TGTGCCAGCTCCCTGGACAGACAAGAGACCCAGTACTTC
TRBV5-4,TRBJ1-1,TRBD1,-,CASSIRGMNTEAFF,TGTGCCAGCAGTATCAGGGGGATGAACACTGAAGCTTTCTTT
TRBV9,TRBJ1-6,TRBD1,once,CASSSRTGERSPLHF,TGTGCCAGCAGCTCACGGACAGGGGAACGTTCACCCCTCCACTTT
TRBV5-5,TRBJ2-1,-,-,CASSLSGGYNEQFF,TGTGCCAGCAGCTTATCCGGGGGTTACAATGAGCAGTTCTTC
TRBV5-1,TRBJ2-1,TRBD1,-,CASSINTPGQGAYEQFF,TGCGCCAGCAGTATTAATACACCGGGACAGGGGGCTTATGAGCAGTTCTTC
TRBV5-1,TRBJ2-7,TRBD1,-,CASSLDPQGVYEQYF,TGCGCCAGCAGCTTGGACCCACAGGGGGTCTACGAGCAGTACTTC
TRBV6-5,TRBJ1-2,-,-,CASSYRDRSGGGYTF,TGTGCCAGCAGTTATCGTGACAGGTCTGGGGGTGGCTACACCTTC
TRBV7-9,TRBJ2-5,-,-,CASSLEGLAQETQYF,TGTGCCAGCAGCTTAGAGGGACTGGCCCAAGAGACCCAGTACTTC
TRBV3-1/TRBV3-2,TRBJ2-2,-,-,CASSRRWAGNTGELFF,TGTGCCAGCAGCCGCCGTTGGGCGGGCAACACCGGGGAGCTGTTTTTT
TRBV10-3,TRBJ1-1,-,-,CAISTNTEAFF,TGTGCCATCAGTACGAACACTGAAGCTTTCTTT
TRBV29-1,TRBJ2-1,-,-,CSVETTNLYNEQFF,TGCAGCGTTGAAACTACCAACCTTTACAATGAGCAGTTCTTC
TRBV7-2,TRBJ2-1,-,-,CASSPRAYNEQFF,TGTGCCAGCAGCCCTAGGGCCTACAATGAGCAGTTCTTC
TRBV21-1,TRBJ1-4,-,once,CASSWTATTRTNEKLFF,TGTGCCAGCAGCTGGACAGCTACCACTCGAACTAATGAAAAACTGTTTTTT
TRBV6-5,TRBJ1-2,-,-,CASTLDGNPDGYTF,TGTGCCAGCACCTTGGACGGCAACCCCGATGGCTACACCTTC
TRBV7-8,TRBJ2-7,-,-,CASSLAPGYEQYF,TGTGCCAGCAGCTTAGCGCCGGGCTACGAGCAGTACTTC
TRBV5-1,TRBJ1-1,-,-,CASSPQVSGEEAFF,TGCGCCAGCAGCCCACAGGTTTCGGGGGAGGAAGCTTTCTTT
TRBV27,TRBJ2-3,TRBD1,-,CASSPAGTGTPDTQYF,TGTGCCAGCAGTCCCGCCGGGACAGGCACCCCAGATACGCAGTATTTT
TRBV6-4,TRBJ2-3,-,-,CASSETGDGTDTQYF,TGTGCCAGCAGCGAGACCGGGGACGGCACAGATACGCAGTATTTT
TRBV27,TRBJ2-3,-,-,CASSRTGPLPDTQYF,TGTGCCAGCAGCCGGACGGGTCCCCTTCCAGATACGCAGTATTTT
TRBV6-1,TRBJ2-2,-,-,CASSDRANTGELFF,TGTGCCAGCAGTGACCGGGCCAACACCGGGGAGCTGTTTTTT
TRBV19,TRBJ1-2,-,-,CASSRNNYGYTF,TGTGCCAGTAGTAGGAATAACTATGGCTACACCTTC
TRBV5-6,TRBJ1-3,TRBD1,-,CASSHLQGPLSGNTIYF,TGTGCCAGCAGCCATTTACAGGGGCCACTCTCTGGAAACACCATATATTTT
TRBV11-2,TRBJ2-3,-,-,CASSLGGSVNTQYF,TGTGCCAGCAGCTTAGGGGGGTCCGTTAATACGCAGTATTTT
TRBV4-2,TRBJ2-1,-,-,CASSQVLNNEQFF,TGTGCCAGCAGCCAAGTCTTGAACAATGAGCAGTTCTTC
TRBV6-5,TRBJ2-1,TRBD2,-,CASGRGFYNEQFF,TGTGCCAGCGGGAGGGGATTCTACAATGAGCAGTTCTTC
TRBV11-3,TRBJ2-1,-,-,CASSLDGLGHNEQFF,TGTGCCAGCAGCTTAGATGGGTTGGGGCACAATGAGCAGTTCTTC
TRBV28,TRBJ1-2,-,-,CASSFQPLTTANYGYTF,TGTGCCAGCAGTTTCCAACCACTTACGACGGCTAACTATGGCTACACCTTC
TRBV11-2,TRBJ1-1,TRBD1,-,CASSLTQQGAFGFF,TGTGCCAGCAGCCTCACGCAGCAGGGGGCCTTCGGTTTCTTT
TRBV7-9,TRBJ2-3,-,-,CASSSYLAWAQDTQYF,TGTGCCAGCAGCTCATACTTGGCGTGGGCCCAAGATACGCAGTATTTT
TRBV10-3,TRBJ1-2,-,-,CAISDDPRTPNYGYTF,TGTGCCATCAGTGATGATCCCCGGACACCCAACTATGGCTACACCTTC
TRBV6-5,TRBJ2-5,-,-,CASNKGPTQYF,TGTGCCAGCAATAAGGGCCCGACCCAGTACTTC
TRBV18,TRBJ2-2,TRBD1,-,CASSPPSTGATNTGELFF,TGTGCCAGCTCACCACCGTCGACAGGGGCCACGAACACCGGGGAGCTGTTTTTT
TRBV18,TRBJ2-7,-,-,CASSPATNRPYEQYF,TGTGCCAGCTCACCGGCGACAAATAGGCCCTACGAGCAGTACTTC
TRBV5-4,TRBJ2-7,-,-,CASSLGGPGAYEQYF,TGTGCCAGCAGCTTGGGTGGTCCGGGCGCCTACGAGCAGTACTTC
TRBV28,TRBJ2-3,-,-,CASSSTWGELDTQYF,TGTGCCAGCAGCTCGACCTGGGGGGAATTAGATACGCAGTATTTT
TRBV10-1,TRBJ2-2,-,-,CASSDQGGNTGELFF,TGCGCCAGCAGTGACCAAGGGGGGAACACCGGGGAGCTGTTTTTT